The 3 T cell receptor beta chains reported below all come from one sample, sequenced in a study of T-cell reconstitution after alpha-beta-depleted transplantation in children. Library preparation (for TCRbeta) was performed with unique molecular identifiers. TCRdb re-called the PCR reads with MiXCR, one entry per CDR3 protein. The sample has about a million distinct CDR3 sequences, roughly 29% seen once. The sequences come from PBMCs, mostly from graft donor cells, collected 360 days after TCRalphabeta/CD19-depleted stem cell transplant. Receptor source: a boy younger than two who had a stem cell transplant for SCID, so the T cells may come from the graft donor.

This clonotype was detected only a few times. V gene TRBV9 combines with J gene TRBJ2-7; D is ambiguous. The CDR3 spans 16 residues. Germline CDR1 and CDR2: SGDLS and YYNGEE. V was shortened by 4 bases and J by 4 bases, with 21 bases between the two germline ends. The DNA of the CDR3 is TGTGCCAGCAGCCCTCTCCCGGGTGCAGCTAGATACGAGCAGTACTTC. Its translation is CASSPLPGAARYEQYF.

The rearrangement links TRBV5-5 to TRBJ1-1; a weak D match, TRBD1 (6 bases). Germline lookup yields CDR1 SGHKS and CDR2 YYEKEE (reference sequence). V lost 0 bases and J 4 bases, leaving 16 bases between the germline ends. This CDR3 region has 16 residues. CDR3 nucleotide sequence: TGTGCCAGCAGCTTGGTAGTTGGGGGCCAGGGCACTGAAGCTTTCTTT. Translation: CASSLVVGGQGTEAFF.

The gene calls are TRBV12-3 or TRBV12-4 and TRBJ2-7; no definite D call. This CDR3 comprises 14 residues. Trimming took off 6 bases at V and 5 bases at J, with 17 bases between the two ends. The CDR3 nucleotides read TGTGCCAGCAGCATCCGGGCCTTCTACAACGAGCAGTACTTC. It is translated as CASSIRAFYNEQYF.